These 6 T cell receptor beta chains share one sample of origin, sequenced in a study of cytomegalovirus exposure and HLA in healthy donors. This table comes from immunoSEQ multiplex PCR, and its TCRdb copy is limited to in-frame clones, with some not included. The table shows roughly 330,000 clones, with roughly 90% occurring only once. The sample consisted of PBMCs. The receptor set was obtained from a woman in her twenties or thirties in good health and CMV-seropositive.

Concerning this clone itself: Other nucleotide sequences in the sample specify the same CDR3. This rearrangement joins TRBV7-3 to TRBJ1-1; the match to TRBD1 covers 7 bases. The germline V gene encodes CDR1 SGHTA and CDR2 FQGTGA. The CDR3 runs to 13 residues. The V gene end was trimmed by 5 bases and the J gene end by 5 bases; junction bases not matched to a gene: 5. This CDR3 is CASSTTGYTEAFF. Here the CDR3 DNA reads TGTGCCAGCAGCACGACAGGGTATACTGAAGCTTTCTTT.

V is TRBV10-3 and J is TRBJ1-1; no definite D call. Germline V CDR1 and CDR2: ENHRY, SYGVKD. Trimming removed 3 bases at V and 1 base at J, with 6 bases between. This CDR3 region has 13 residues. The DNA of the CDR3 is TGTGCCATCAGTGAAGATCCGAACACTGAAGCTTTCTTT. Encoded protein: CAISEDPNTEAFF.

V and J are TRBV6-1 and TRBJ2-5, with D hard to call. The V gene's germline CDR1 is MNHNS and CDR2 SASEGT. Trimming stripped 8 bases from V and 9 bases from J, with 22 bases between. CDR3 size: 14 residues. The CDR3 loop reads CASSAGPPRWAQYF. The CDR3 DNA is TGTGCCAGCTCGGCCGGGCCGCCGCGGTGGGCCCAGTACTTC.

This clone was detected a few times. J is TRBJ1-6 and V is TRBV4-3; the D gene is possibly TRBD1 (5 bases). The V gene's germline CDR1 is LGHNA and CDR2 YSLEER. Trimming left V 0 bases short and J 9 bases short, with 12 bases between. This CDR3 comprises 15 residues. CDR3 nucleotides: TGCGCCAGCAGCCAAGACGGCCAGGGAGGTTCACCCCTCCACTTT. Translated: CASSQDGQGGSPLHF.

This clone was recorded at least ten times. This chain uses TRBV4-3 with TRBJ2-7; maybe TRBD2 (6 bases). Trimming left V 0 bases short and J 6 bases short, with 12 bases between. The CDR3 totals 14 residues. Germline CDR1 and CDR2: LGHNA and YSLEER. CDR3 in DNA: TGCGCCAGCAGCCAAGATCTGGAGGGATTCGAGCAGTACTTC. This translates into CASSQDLEGFEQYF.

V and J are TRBV4-2 and TRBJ2-7; no reliable D call. V was cut by 0 bases and J by 2 bases, with 8 bases left in between. The CDR3 loop spans 14 amino acids. Germline CDR1 reads LGHNA; CDR2 reads YNFKEQ. The CDR3 bases are TGTGCCAGCAGCCAAGATTCGAACCCCTACGAGCAGTACTTC. Amino acids: CASSQDSNPYEQYF.